The entry below describes one TCR beta chain. These data belong to a study of T cell responses to AZD1222 COVID-19 vaccine. V was shortened by 5 bases and J by 0 bases, with 16 bases between the two germline ends. The CDR3 has 16 residues. CDR1 MNHEY and CDR2 SVGEGT come from the germline V gene. Profiled with immunoSEQ multiplex PCR; TCRdb holds only in-frame clones, not every one. The sample gives 120,000 or so clones, roughly 84% of which show up once; about 27% is in the top ten. This chain connects TRBV6-2 or TRBV6-3 to TRBJ1-2; D unclear. The origin of this receptor is an adult who received the AZD1222 COVID-19 vaccine. The sequenced sample was peripheral blood, obtained 28 days after the second AZD1222 dose. CDR3 protein: CASSIHILPSNYGYTF. The CDR3 DNA sequence: TGTGCCAGCAGTATACACATACTCCCCTCTAACTATGGCTACACCTTC.